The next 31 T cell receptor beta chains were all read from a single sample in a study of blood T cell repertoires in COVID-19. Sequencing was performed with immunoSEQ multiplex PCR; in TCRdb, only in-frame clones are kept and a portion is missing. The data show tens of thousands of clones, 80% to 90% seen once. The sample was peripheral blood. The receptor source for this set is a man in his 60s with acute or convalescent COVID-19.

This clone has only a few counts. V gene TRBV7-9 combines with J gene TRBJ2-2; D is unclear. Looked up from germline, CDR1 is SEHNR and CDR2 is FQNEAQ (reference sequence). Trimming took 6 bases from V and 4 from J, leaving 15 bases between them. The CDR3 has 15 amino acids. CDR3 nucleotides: TGTGCCAGCAGTCCTGGGCCAGTAAGCACCGGGGAGCTGTTTTTT. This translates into CASSPGPVSTGELFF.

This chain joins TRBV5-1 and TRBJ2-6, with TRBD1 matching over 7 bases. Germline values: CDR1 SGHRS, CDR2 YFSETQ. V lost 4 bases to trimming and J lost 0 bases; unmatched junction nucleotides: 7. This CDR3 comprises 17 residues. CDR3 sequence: CASSPGQPTSGANVLTF. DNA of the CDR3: TGCGCCAGCAGCCCGGGACAGCCTACCTCTGGGGCCAACGTCCTGACTTTC.

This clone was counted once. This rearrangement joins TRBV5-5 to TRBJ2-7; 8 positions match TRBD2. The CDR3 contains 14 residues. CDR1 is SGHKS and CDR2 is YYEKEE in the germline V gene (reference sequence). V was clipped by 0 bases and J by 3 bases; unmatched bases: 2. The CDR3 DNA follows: TGTGCCAGCAGCTTGGGCAGCGGGAGCTACGAGCAGTACTTC. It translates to CASSLGSGSYEQYF.

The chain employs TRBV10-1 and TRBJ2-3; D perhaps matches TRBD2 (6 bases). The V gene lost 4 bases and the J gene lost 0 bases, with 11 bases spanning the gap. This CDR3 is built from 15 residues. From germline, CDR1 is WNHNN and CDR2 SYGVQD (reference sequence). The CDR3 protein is CASSGNLASTDTQYF. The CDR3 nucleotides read TGCGCCAGCAGTGGGAACCTAGCGAGCACAGATACGCAGTATTTT.

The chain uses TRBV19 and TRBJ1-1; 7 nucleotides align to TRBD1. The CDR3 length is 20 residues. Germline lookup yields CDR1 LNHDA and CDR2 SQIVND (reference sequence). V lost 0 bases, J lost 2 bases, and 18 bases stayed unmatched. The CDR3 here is CASSIDLVKRGRLGNTEAFF. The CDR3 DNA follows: TGTGCCAGTAGTATAGATCTGGTAAAGAGGGGGCGGCTTGGAAACACTGAAGCTTTCTTT.

Here the CDR3 DNA reads TGCAGCGTTAGGACAGGGCGGGGCGGGGAGCTGTTTTTT. It specifies CSVRTGRGGELFF. The chain employs TRBV29-1 and TRBJ2-2; 8 positions match TRBD1. Trimming removed 5 bases from V and 7 bases from J; junction bases left unmatched: 6. Germline V gene sequence: CDR1 SQVTM, CDR2 ANQGSEA. The CDR3 totals 13 residues.

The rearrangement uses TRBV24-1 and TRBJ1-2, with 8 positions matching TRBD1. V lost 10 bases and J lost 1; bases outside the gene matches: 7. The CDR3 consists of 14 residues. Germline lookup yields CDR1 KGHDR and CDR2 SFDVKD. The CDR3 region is CATSQGAGNYGYTF. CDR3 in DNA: TGTGCCACTAGTCAGGGGGCTGGTAACTATGGCTACACCTTC.

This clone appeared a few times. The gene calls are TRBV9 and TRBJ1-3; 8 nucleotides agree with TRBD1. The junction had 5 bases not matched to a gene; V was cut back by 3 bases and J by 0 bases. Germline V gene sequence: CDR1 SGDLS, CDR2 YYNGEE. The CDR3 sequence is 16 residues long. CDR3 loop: CASSAGGDYSGNTIYF. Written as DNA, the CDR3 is TGTGCCAGCAGCGCAGGGGGCGACTACTCTGGAAACACCATATATTTT.

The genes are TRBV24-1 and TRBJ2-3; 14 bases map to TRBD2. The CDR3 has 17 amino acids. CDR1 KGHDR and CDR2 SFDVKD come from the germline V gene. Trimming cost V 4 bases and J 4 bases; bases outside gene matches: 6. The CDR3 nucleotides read TGTGCCACCAGTGACCCCGGGACTAGCGGGGGTGCAGATACGCAGTATTTT. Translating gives CATSDPGTSGGADTQYF.

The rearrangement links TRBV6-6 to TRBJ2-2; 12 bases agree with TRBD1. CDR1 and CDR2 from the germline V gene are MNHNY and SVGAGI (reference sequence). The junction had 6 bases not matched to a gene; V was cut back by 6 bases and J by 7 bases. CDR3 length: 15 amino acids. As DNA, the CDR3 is TGTGCCAGCAGACCGGGACAGGGGGCGGGCGGGGAGCTGTTTTTT. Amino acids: CASRPGQGAGGELFF.

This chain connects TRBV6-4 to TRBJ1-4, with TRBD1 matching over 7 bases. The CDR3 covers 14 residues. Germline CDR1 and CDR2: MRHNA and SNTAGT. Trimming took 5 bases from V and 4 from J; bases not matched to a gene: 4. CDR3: CASSPGGFNEKLFF. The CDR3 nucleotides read TGTGCCAGCAGTCCAGGGGGATTTAATGAAAAACTGTTTTTT.

The CDR3: CASSSDRLYGYTF. In DNA form, the CDR3 reads TGCGCCAGCAGCTCGGACAGGCTCTATGGCTACACCTTC. V usage is TRBV5-1 and J usage is TRBJ1-2; 7 bases match TRBD1. The germline V gene has CDR1 SGHRS and CDR2 YFSETQ. V was clipped by 3 bases and J by 4 bases; unmatched bases: 3. The CDR3 length is 13 residues.

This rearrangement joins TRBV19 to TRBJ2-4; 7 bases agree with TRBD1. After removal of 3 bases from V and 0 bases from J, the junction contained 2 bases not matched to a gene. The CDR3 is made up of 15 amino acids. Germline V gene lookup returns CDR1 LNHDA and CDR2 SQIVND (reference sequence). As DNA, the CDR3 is TGTGCCAGTAGTATGGGACAGCTAGCCAAAAACATTCAGTACTTC. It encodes CASSMGQLAKNIQYF.

CDR3: CASRDTSNEKLFF. The DNA for the CDR3 is TGTGCCAGCAGAGACACCTCTAATGAAAAACTGTTTTTT. The chain combines TRBV6-5 with TRBJ1-4; D unresolved. The CDR3 spans 13 residues. In germline, CDR1 is MNHEY, CDR2 SVGAGI. Trimming removed 6 bases at V and 3 bases at J, with 8 bases between.

The CDR3 reads CASSLGQLYSNQPQHF. The CDR3 DNA reads TGTGCCAGCAGCTTGGGACAGCTGTATAGCAATCAGCCCCAGCATTTT. The rearrangement links TRBV5-5 to TRBJ1-5, with a weak D call TRBD1 (5 bases). V was cut by 0 bases and J by 0 bases, with 10 bases left in between. Per the germline V gene, CDR1 is SGHKS and CDR2 is YYEKEE (reference sequence). The CDR3 length is 16 residues.

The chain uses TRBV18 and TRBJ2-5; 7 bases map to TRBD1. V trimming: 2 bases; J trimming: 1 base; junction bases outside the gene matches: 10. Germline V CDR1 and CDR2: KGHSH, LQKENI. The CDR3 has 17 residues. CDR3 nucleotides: TGTGCCAGCTCACCAACGCGTATGACAGGGACCCAAGAGACCCAGTACTTC. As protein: CASSPTRMTGTQETQYF.

The CDR3 loop reads CASSPPRGTSGSLDTQYF. In DNA, the CDR3 is TGTGCCAGCAGTCCACCCAGGGGGACTAGCGGGAGTTTAGATACGCAGTATTTT. The J gene is TRBJ2-3, the V gene TRBV27, with 14 positions matching TRBD2. V trimming: 5 bases; J trimming: 5 bases; junction bases outside the gene matches: 12. There are 18 residues in the CDR3. CDR1 is MNHEY, CDR2 SMNVEV, per germline (reference sequence).

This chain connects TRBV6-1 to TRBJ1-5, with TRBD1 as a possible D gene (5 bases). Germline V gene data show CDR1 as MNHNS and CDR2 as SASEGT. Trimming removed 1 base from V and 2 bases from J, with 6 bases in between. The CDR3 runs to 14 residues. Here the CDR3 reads CASSEVTGNQPQHF. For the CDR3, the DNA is TGTGCCAGCAGTGAAGTGACAGGCAATCAGCCCCAGCATTTT.

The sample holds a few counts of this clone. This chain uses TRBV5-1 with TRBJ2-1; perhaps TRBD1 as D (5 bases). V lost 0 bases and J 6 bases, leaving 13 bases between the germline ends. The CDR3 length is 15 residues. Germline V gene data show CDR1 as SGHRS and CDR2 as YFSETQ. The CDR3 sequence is CASSLEGPRGNEQFF. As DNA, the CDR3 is TGCGCCAGCAGCTTGGAGGGGCCCCGAGGCAATGAGCAGTTCTTC.

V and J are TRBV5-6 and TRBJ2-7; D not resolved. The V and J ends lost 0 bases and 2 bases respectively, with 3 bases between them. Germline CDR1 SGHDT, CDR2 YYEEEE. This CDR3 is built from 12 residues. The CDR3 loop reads CASSLGAYEQYF. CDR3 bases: TGTGCCAGCAGCTTGGGAGCCTACGAGCAGTACTTC.

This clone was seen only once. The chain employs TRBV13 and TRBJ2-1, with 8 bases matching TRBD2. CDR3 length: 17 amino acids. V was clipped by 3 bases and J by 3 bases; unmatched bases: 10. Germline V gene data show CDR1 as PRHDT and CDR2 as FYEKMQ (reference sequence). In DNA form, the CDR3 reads TGTGCCAGCAGCTTCCTTCGGGAGGGAGAATACTACAATGAGCAGTTCTTC. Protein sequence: CASSFLREGEYYNEQFF.

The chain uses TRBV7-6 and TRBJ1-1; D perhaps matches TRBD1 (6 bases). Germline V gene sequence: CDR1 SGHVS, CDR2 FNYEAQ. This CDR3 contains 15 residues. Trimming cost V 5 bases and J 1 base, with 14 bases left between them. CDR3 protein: CASSQALTGNTEAFF. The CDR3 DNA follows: TGTGCCAGCAGCCAGGCCTTGACAGGGAACACTGAAGCTTTCTTT. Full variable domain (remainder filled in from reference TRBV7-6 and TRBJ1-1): GAGVSQSPRYKVTKRGQDVALRCDPISGHVSLYWYRQALGQGPEFLTYFNYEAQQDKSGLPNDRFSAERPEGSISTLTIQRTEQRDSAMYRCASSQALTGNTEAFFGQGTRLTVV.

The CDR3 protein is CASSEQIAGGRADTQYF. The CDR3 DNA reads as TGTGCCAGCAGTGAACAAATAGCGGGAGGGCGCGCAGATACGCAGTATTTT. J is TRBJ2-3 and V is TRBV6-4, with TRBD2 matching 11 bases. Germline V gene data show CDR1 as MRHNA and CDR2 as SNTAGT. The CDR3 extends over 17 amino acids. Unmatched junction bases numbered 9, after V lost 3 bases and J lost 4 bases.

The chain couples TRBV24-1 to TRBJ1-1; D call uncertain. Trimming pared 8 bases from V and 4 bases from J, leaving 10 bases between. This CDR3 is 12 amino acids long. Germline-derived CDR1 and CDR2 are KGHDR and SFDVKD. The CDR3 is CATNRETTEAFF. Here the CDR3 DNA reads TGTGCCACCAACCGGGAGACCACTGAAGCTTTCTTT.

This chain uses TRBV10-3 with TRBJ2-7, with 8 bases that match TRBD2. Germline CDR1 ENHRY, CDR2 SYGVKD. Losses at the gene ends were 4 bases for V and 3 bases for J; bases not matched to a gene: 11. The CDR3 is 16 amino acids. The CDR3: CAISAHVAGTHYEQYF. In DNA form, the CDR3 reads TGTGCCATCAGTGCACACGTAGCGGGGACGCACTACGAGCAGTACTTC.

The CDR3 DNA is TGTGCCAGCAGCTTCGACTTCCAAGAGACCCAGTACTTC. This codes for CASSFDFQETQYF. The chain recombines TRBV5-4 with TRBJ2-5; D is uncertain. The CDR3 is made up of 13 amino acids. The V and J ends lost 2 bases and 1 base respectively, with 6 bases between them. From germline, CDR1 is SGHNT and CDR2 YYREEE (reference sequence).

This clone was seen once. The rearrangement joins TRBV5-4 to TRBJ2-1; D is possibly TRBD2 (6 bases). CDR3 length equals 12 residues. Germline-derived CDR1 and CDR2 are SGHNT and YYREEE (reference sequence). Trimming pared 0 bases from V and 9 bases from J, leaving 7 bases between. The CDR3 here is CASSLDGSEQFF. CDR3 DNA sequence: TGTGCCAGCAGCTTGGACGGGAGTGAGCAGTTCTTC.

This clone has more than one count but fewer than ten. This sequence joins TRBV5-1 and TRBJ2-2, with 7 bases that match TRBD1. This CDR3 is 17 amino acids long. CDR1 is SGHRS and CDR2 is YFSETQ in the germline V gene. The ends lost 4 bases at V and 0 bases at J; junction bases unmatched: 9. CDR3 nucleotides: TGCGCCAGCAGCACGGGACAGCCTACTGCGAACACCGGGGAGCTGTTTTTT. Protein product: CASSTGQPTANTGELFF.

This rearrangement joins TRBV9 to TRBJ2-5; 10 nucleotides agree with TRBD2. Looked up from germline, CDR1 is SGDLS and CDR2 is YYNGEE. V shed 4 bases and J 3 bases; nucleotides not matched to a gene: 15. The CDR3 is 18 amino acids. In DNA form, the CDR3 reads TGTGCCAGCAGCCATCCTACTACCGCCCTAGCGGGGGAAGAGACCCAGTACTTC. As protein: CASSHPTTALAGEETQYF.

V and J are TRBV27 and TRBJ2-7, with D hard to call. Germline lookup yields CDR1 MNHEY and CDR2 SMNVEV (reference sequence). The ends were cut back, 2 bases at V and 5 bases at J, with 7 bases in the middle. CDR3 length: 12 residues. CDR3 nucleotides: TGTGCCAGCAGTTTAGGGCGTAACGAGCAGTACTTC. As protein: CASSLGRNEQYF.

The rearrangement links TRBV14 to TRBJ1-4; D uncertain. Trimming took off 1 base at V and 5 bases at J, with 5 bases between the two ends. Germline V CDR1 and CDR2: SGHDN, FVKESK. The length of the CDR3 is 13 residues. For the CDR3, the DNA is TGTGCCAGCAGCCAAGCACTCAATGAAAAACTGTTTTTT. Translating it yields CASSQALNEKLFF.